Each of the 3 T cell receptor beta chains below was sequenced from the same sample in a study of shared clonotypes between healthy human individuals. Sequenced by immunoSEQ multiplex PCR; TCRdb stores in-frame clones only, minus some. The table shows over a million clones, with 65% to 80% occurring only once. Sequencing used memory CD4+ T cells sorted from blood. Subset indicated: CD45RA-negative fraction. The receptors stem from a man aged 18 to 29 in good health.

CDR3 sequence (DNA): TGTGCCAGCAGCTCATCGGGTGGCTACGAGCAGTACTTC. Its protein is CASSSSGGYEQYF. The chain recombines TRBV5-6 with TRBJ2-7; D gene unclear. This CDR3 is built from 13 residues. Germline loops: CDR1 SGHDT, CDR2 YYEEEE. V dropped 3 bases and J dropped 3 bases, with 10 bases sitting between them.

This chain links TRBV28 with TRBJ1-5; a possible D gene is TRBD1 (6 bases). The V end lost 6 bases, the J end lost 0 bases, and 12 bases lay between the germline ends. The CDR3 is made up of 15 amino acids. The germline V gene has CDR1 MDHEN and CDR2 SYDVKM. The CDR3 protein is CASSKTGTSNQPQHF. The DNA for the CDR3 is TGTGCCAGCAGCAAAACAGGGACTAGCAATCAGCCCCAGCATTTT.

V usage is TRBV4-1 and J usage is TRBJ1-6, with a tentative D call TRBD1 (5 bases). V lost 0 bases to trimming and J lost 3 bases, with 9 bases between them. The CDR3 covers 16 residues. The germline gives CDR1 MGHRA, CDR2 YSYEKL. CDR3 loop: CASSQDKGFYNSPLHF. Here the CDR3 DNA reads TGCGCCAGCAGCCAAGATAAGGGGTTCTATAATTCACCCCTCCACTTT.